A selection of T cell receptor beta chains follows, all from one sample in a study of PD-L1 blockade in urothelial cancer. This table comes from immunoSEQ multiplex PCR, and its TCRdb copy is limited to in-frame clones, with some not included. Counted here are roughly 51,000 clones, 70% to 80% occurring once; the ten biggest clones make up over 9.5%. Sequenced here: PBMCs, sampled around atezolizumab (anti-PD-L1) treatment. These receptors were collected from a man aged 70-80 years with urothelial cancer. CDR3s include the opening cysteine and the closing phenylalanine or tryptophan. A D gene is named only where the DNA matches it firmly. Size tells how often a clone was seen (once, few, many) or the class of an expanded clone, and some rows leave it out.

j_call: TRBJ1-2
clone_size: -
v_call: TRBV4-1
d_call: -
cdr3_nt: TGCGCCAGCAGCCAAGGGCACGGGGATAACTATGGCTACACCTTC
cdr3_aa: CASSQGHGDNYGYTF

j_call: TRBJ2-2
clone_size: few
v_call: TRBV5-1
d_call: -
cdr3_nt: TGCGCCAGCAGCTTGGAATTGGGGCCCGGGGAGCTGTTTTTT
cdr3_aa: CASSLELGPGELFF

j_call: TRBJ2-6
clone_size: -
v_call: TRBV6-5
d_call: -
cdr3_nt: TGTGCCAGCAGTACGACAGCGACTGGGGCCAACGTCCTGACTTTC
cdr3_aa: CASSTTATGANVLTF

j_call: TRBJ1-1
clone_size: few
v_call: TRBV2
d_call: -
cdr3_nt: TGTGCCAGCAACCGGGAACGGGCCGAAGCTTTCTTT
cdr3_aa: CASNRERAEAFF

j_call: TRBJ2-7
clone_size: few
v_call: TRBV6-1
d_call: -
cdr3_nt: TGTGCCAGCAGTGACAGGCCCAGCTCCTACGAGCAGTACTTC
cdr3_aa: CASSDRPSSYEQYF

j_call: TRBJ1-5
clone_size: -
v_call: TRBV27
d_call: TRBD1
cdr3_nt: TGTGCCAGCAGGTACCTTGGGACAGGGGATCAGCCCCAGCATTTT
cdr3_aa: CASRYLGTGDQPQHF

j_call: TRBJ2-5
clone_size: -
v_call: TRBV29-1
d_call: -
cdr3_nt: TGCAGCGTTGTAACCTCTAAAGAGACCCAGTACTTC
cdr3_aa: CSVVTSKETQYF

j_call: TRBJ2-5
clone_size: -
v_call: TRBV19
d_call: -
cdr3_nt: TGTGCCAGTAGTACGGGGAGCCCCGAGACCCAGTACTTC
cdr3_aa: CASSTGSPETQYF

j_call: TRBJ1-1
clone_size: -
v_call: TRBV6-1
d_call: -
cdr3_nt: TGTGCCAGCACCCTGGGGGGGCCCCGGACCCCTGAAGCTTTCTTT
cdr3_aa: CASTLGGPRTPEAFF

j_call: TRBJ2-3
clone_size: once
v_call: TRBV5-4
d_call: TRBD1
cdr3_nt: TGTGCCAGCAGCGTAGACAGGGGAGGAGATACGCAGTATTTT
cdr3_aa: CASSVDRGGDTQYF

j_call: TRBJ1-4
clone_size: once
v_call: TRBV19
d_call: -
cdr3_nt: TGTGCCAGTAGTATCATGACAGGTTCGGGTGAAAAACTGTTTTTT
cdr3_aa: CASSIMTGSGEKLFF

j_call: TRBJ1-1
clone_size: -
v_call: TRBV6-6
d_call: -
cdr3_nt: TGTGCCAGCAGTTACGGGGGGGACATGAACACTGAAGCTTTCTTT
cdr3_aa: CASSYGGDMNTEAFF

j_call: TRBJ2-7
clone_size: -
v_call: TRBV29-1
d_call: TRBD2
cdr3_nt: TGCAGCGTTGGGTATAGCGGGGGCTCCTACGAGCAGTACTTC
cdr3_aa: CSVGYSGGSYEQYF

j_call: TRBJ2-1
clone_size: -
v_call: TRBV5-1
d_call: -
cdr3_nt: TGCGCCAGCAGCTGGACTCCTAGCTCCTACAATGAGCAGTTCTTC
cdr3_aa: CASSWTPSSYNEQFF

j_call: TRBJ2-1
clone_size: -
v_call: TRBV19
d_call: TRBD2
cdr3_nt: TGTGCCAGTAGTAGTCGGGAGGTGTACAATGAGCAGTTCTTC
cdr3_aa: CASSSREVYNEQFF

j_call: TRBJ2-1
clone_size: -
v_call: TRBV15
d_call: -
cdr3_nt: TGTGCCACCAGCAGGGACTATAACAATGAGCAGTTCTTC
cdr3_aa: CATSRDYNNEQFF

j_call: TRBJ1-5
clone_size: -
v_call: TRBV19
d_call: -
cdr3_nt: TGTGCCAGTAGTATAAGCCAGGGTGGCAATCAGCCCCAGCATTTT
cdr3_aa: CASSISQGGNQPQHF

j_call: TRBJ1-2
clone_size: -
v_call: TRBV7-9
d_call: -
cdr3_nt: TGTGCCAGCAGCACCCGGACAGCTTATGGCTACACCTTC
cdr3_aa: CASSTRTAYGYTF

j_call: TRBJ1-5
clone_size: -
v_call: TRBV28
d_call: -
cdr3_nt: TGTGCCAGCAGTGGGCGACAGTCCTTCTATAGCAATCAGCCCCAGCATTTT
cdr3_aa: CASSGRQSFYSNQPQHF

j_call: TRBJ1-2
clone_size: -
v_call: TRBV6-5
d_call: TRBD1
cdr3_nt: TGTGCCAGCAGCAGACAGGGTCGGTCCGGCTACACCTTC
cdr3_aa: CASSRQGRSGYTF

j_call: TRBJ2-7
clone_size: -
v_call: TRBV2
d_call: TRBD1
cdr3_nt: TGTGCCAGCAGAGACGAGGGACAGGGGAGCCCCTACGAGCAGTACTTC
cdr3_aa: CASRDEGQGSPYEQYF

j_call: TRBJ2-3
clone_size: -
v_call: TRBV5-1
d_call: TRBD1
cdr3_nt: TGCGCCAGCAGCTCCCTGACAGGGCGAGATACGCAGTATTTT
cdr3_aa: CASSSLTGRDTQYF

j_call: TRBJ2-1
clone_size: -
v_call: TRBV19
d_call: TRBD2
cdr3_nt: TGTGCCAGTAGTACCCGCGGTAGCGGGAGACACAATGAGCAGTTCTTC
cdr3_aa: CASSTRGSGRHNEQFF

j_call: TRBJ2-1
clone_size: -
v_call: TRBV7-8
d_call: -
cdr3_nt: TGTGCCAGCAGCTTAAGGGACACTTACAATGAGCAGTTCTTC
cdr3_aa: CASSLRDTYNEQFF

j_call: TRBJ2-1
clone_size: -
v_call: TRBV27
d_call: -
cdr3_nt: TGTGCCAGCAGTTTTGATGGGAGAGGTTCCTACAATGAGCAGTTCTTC
cdr3_aa: CASSFDGRGSYNEQFF

j_call: TRBJ1-1
clone_size: once
v_call: TRBV5-1
d_call: -
cdr3_nt: TGCGCCAGCAGCACCTCCAGGGAAGCTTTCTTT
cdr3_aa: CASSTSREAFF

j_call: TRBJ1-2
clone_size: -
v_call: TRBV7-8
d_call: TRBD1
cdr3_nt: TGTGCCAGCAGCATACGAAGTCCCGGGACAGAAAACTATGGCTACACCTTC
cdr3_aa: CASSIRSPGTENYGYTF

j_call: TRBJ2-7
clone_size: -
v_call: TRBV2
d_call: -
cdr3_nt: TGTGCCAGCAGTGGACAGTACGAGCAGTACTTC
cdr3_aa: CASSGQYEQYF

j_call: TRBJ2-7
clone_size: -
v_call: TRBV10-1
d_call: TRBD1
cdr3_nt: TGCGCCAGCAGTGAGGCTACAGGGGGCTACGAGCAGTACTTC
cdr3_aa: CASSEATGGYEQYF

j_call: TRBJ2-1
clone_size: -
v_call: TRBV29-1
d_call: -
cdr3_nt: TGCAGCTTTGCTCGACAGGTCGGGAATGAGCAGTTCTTC
cdr3_aa: CSFARQVGNEQFF

j_call: TRBJ1-2
clone_size: once
v_call: TRBV18
d_call: TRBD1
cdr3_nt: TGTGCCAGCTCATCCGGGACAGAAAACTATGGCTACACCTTC
cdr3_aa: CASSSGTENYGYTF

j_call: TRBJ2-7
clone_size: -
v_call: TRBV28
d_call: TRBD2
cdr3_nt: TGTGCCAGCAATGGGGGAGGGCTCTACGAGCAGTACTTC
cdr3_aa: CASNGGGLYEQYF

j_call: TRBJ1-4
clone_size: -
v_call: TRBV28
d_call: -
cdr3_nt: TGTGCCAGCAGTTTCGGGAGGGATGGAAATGAAAAACTGTTTTTT
cdr3_aa: CASSFGRDGNEKLFF

j_call: TRBJ2-3
clone_size: few
v_call: TRBV9
d_call: TRBD1
cdr3_nt: TGTGCCAGCAGCTCCGGACAGGGGACGTTTCGATACACAGATACGCAGTATTTT
cdr3_aa: CASSSGQGTFRYTDTQYF

j_call: TRBJ2-1
clone_size: -
v_call: TRBV6-5
d_call: TRBD1
cdr3_nt: TGTGCCAGCAGTCACTTCGGGGGACAGGGGGACAATGAGCAGTTCTTC
cdr3_aa: CASSHFGGQGDNEQFF

j_call: TRBJ2-1
clone_size: -
v_call: TRBV10-1
d_call: TRBD1
cdr3_nt: TGCGCCAGCAGTGACCCCGGACAGGGGGGAGGAAATGAGCAGTTCTTC
cdr3_aa: CASSDPGQGGGNEQFF